Listed below are T cell receptor beta chains from one sample, sequenced in a study of T cells after somatic rescue of genetic block. Using immunoSEQ multiplex PCR, the repertoire was profiled, and TCRdb retains in-frame clones only, with some absent. The profile shows approximately 110,000 clones, 85% to 95% of them singletons. The sample consisted of peripheral blood mononuclear cells (PBMCs). The source is a woman under 30. Each CDR3 is given with its conserved first and last residue. The D gene is left open where the match is weak. Size tells how often a clone was seen (once, few, many) or the class of an expanded clone, and some rows leave it out.

D: -; V: TRBV5-6; J: TRBJ2-7; size: -; DNA: TGTGCCAGCAGCTTGGGGAGGTCAGACGAGCAGTACTTC; CDR3: CASSLGRSDEQYF
D: TRBD1; V: TRBV7-3; J: TRBJ1-2; size: -; DNA: TGTGCCAGCAGCTTGGGACAGGGGGATCGTGGCTACACCTTC; CDR3: CASSLGQGDRGYTF
D: TRBD1; V: TRBV7-9; J: TRBJ2-1; size: -; DNA: TGTGCCAGCGAAGGGGGCGGACAGGGGGCGCACAATGAGCAGTTCTTC; CDR3: CASEGGGQGAHNEQFF
D: -; V: TRBV7-2; J: TRBJ1-1; size: few; DNA: TGTGCCAGCAGCTTAGCGCTAGAAGGCAGTACTGAAGCTTTCTTT; CDR3: CASSLALEGSTEAFF
D: -; V: TRBV18; J: TRBJ2-3; size: -; DNA: TGTGCCAGCTCACCACCGCAAGCCACAGATACGCAGTATTTT; CDR3: CASSPPQATDTQYF
D: TRBD1; V: TRBV14; J: TRBJ1-6; size: -; DNA: TGTGCCAGCAGCCAACGACAGGGCCAGTCACCCCTCCACTTT; CDR3: CASSQRQGQSPLHF
D: -; V: TRBV19; J: TRBJ1-1; size: -; DNA: TGTGCCAGTAGTACTTTTACGGGGGGCACTGAAGCTTTCTTT; CDR3: CASSTFTGGTEAFF
D: -; V: TRBV4-3; J: TRBJ1-5; size: -; DNA: TGCGCCAGCAGCCACAAACCGGGACGGGGGTCGCGCAATCAGCCCCAGCATTTT; CDR3: CASSHKPGRGSRNQPQHF
D: -; V: TRBV7-3; J: TRBJ2-1; size: -; DNA: TGTGCCAGCAGCTTCAGGGGCATGTCCTACAATGAGCAGTTCTTC; CDR3: CASSFRGMSYNEQFF
D: -; V: TRBV7-9; J: TRBJ2-1; size: -; DNA: TGTGCCAGCAGCTTCAGGGATCAAGGCAATGAGCAGTTCTTC; CDR3: CASSFRDQGNEQFF
D: -; V: TRBV15; J: TRBJ2-7; size: -; DNA: TGTGCCACCAGCAGACCTGCGGATCTAGGAGAGCAGTACTTC; CDR3: CATSRPADLGEQYF
D: TRBD1; V: TRBV5-1; J: TRBJ2-7; size: -; DNA: TGCGCCAGCAGCGGTAAGACAGGGGGCGTCCACGAGCAGTACTTC; CDR3: CASSGKTGGVHEQYF
D: -; V: TRBV5-1; J: TRBJ2-3; size: -; DNA: TGCGCCAGCAGCTTGCAGGGGCAAGTAGTCACAGATACGCAGTATTTT; CDR3: CASSLQGQVVTDTQYF
D: -; V: TRBV7-9; J: TRBJ1-3; size: -; DNA: TGTGCCAGCAGCCGGGGGTTTGCTGGAAACACCATATATTTT; CDR3: CASSRGFAGNTIYF
D: -; V: TRBV30; J: TRBJ1-2; size: -; DNA: TGTGCCTGGAGTGTAAGGATGCGGATCTATGGCTACACCTTC; CDR3: CAWSVRMRIYGYTF
D: -; V: TRBV10-2; J: TRBJ1-6; size: -; DNA: TGCGCCAGCAGTGATCGACGCAGAGATTCACCCCTCCACTTT; CDR3: CASSDRRRDSPLHF
D: -; V: TRBV5-1; J: TRBJ1-2; size: -; DNA: TGCGCCAGCAGCTCCGACAGCGCCTACTATGGCTACACCTTC; CDR3: CASSSDSAYYGYTF
D: -; V: TRBV18; J: TRBJ2-5; size: -; DNA: TGTGCCAGCTCACCACCCTCAGGACATCAGCAAGAGACCCAGTACTTC; CDR3: CASSPPSGHQQETQYF
D: TRBD1; V: TRBV30; J: TRBJ1-2; size: -; DNA: TGTGCCTGGAGTCGAGCAGGGGGCGGATATGGCTACACCTTC; CDR3: CAWSRAGGGYGYTF
D: -; V: TRBV4-2; J: TRBJ1-1; size: -; DNA: TGTGCCAGCAGCCAAACGGGGCCGAACACTGAAGCTTTCTTT; CDR3: CASSQTGPNTEAFF
D: TRBD1; V: TRBV30; J: TRBJ1-1; size: -; DNA: TGTGCCTGGAGAGGGGGCCGAACTACTGAAGCTTTCTTT; CDR3: CAWRGGRTTEAFF
D: -; V: TRBV11-2; J: TRBJ1-3; size: -; DNA: TGTGCCAGCAGCTTGCAGGGCTCTGGAAACACCATATATTTT; CDR3: CASSLQGSGNTIYF
D: -; V: TRBV10-3; J: TRBJ2-2; size: -; DNA: TGTGCCATCAGTGAGTCACCCCCGACGGTCCACACCGGGGAGCTGTTTTTT; CDR3: CAISESPPTVHTGELFF
D: TRBD1; V: TRBV5-1; J: TRBJ2-3; size: -; DNA: TGCGCCAGCAGCTTTCTACAGGGGCAGGGAGATACGCAGTATTTT; CDR3: CASSFLQGQGDTQYF
D: -; V: TRBV9; J: TRBJ2-5; size: -; DNA: TGTGCCAGCAGCGTCAGTAGGGGGGGCCATCAAGAGACCCAGTACTTC; CDR3: CASSVSRGGHQETQYF
D: -; V: TRBV9; J: TRBJ2-7; size: -; DNA: TGTGCCAGCAGCGTAGGAGAGACAGGCACCTACGAGCAGTACTTC; CDR3: CASSVGETGTYEQYF
D: -; V: TRBV4-1; J: TRBJ1-4; size: few; DNA: TGCGCCAGCAGCCAAGATGGGTCCAGAGGAGGGTATGAAAAACTGTTTTTT; CDR3: CASSQDGSRGGYEKLFF
D: -; V: TRBV6-5; J: TRBJ1-1; size: once; DNA: TGTGCCAGCAGTTACGGTCGAGGGGCTTTCTTT; CDR3: CASSYGRGAFF
D: -; V: TRBV4-3; J: TRBJ2-2; size: -; DNA: TGCGCCAGCAGCCAGGACGACAGACACACCGGGGAGCTGTTTTTT; CDR3: CASSQDDRHTGELFF
D: -; V: TRBV19; J: TRBJ1-2; size: -; DNA: TGTGCCAGTAGTTCCCCCGGGGGAGCCGGTAACTATGGCTACACCTTC; CDR3: CASSSPGGAGNYGYTF
D: -; V: TRBV10-3; J: TRBJ1-1; size: few; DNA: TGTGCCATCAGTGACCGCGGAGGAGGGACGAGGACTGAAGCTTTCTTT; CDR3: CAISDRGGGTRTEAFF
D: TRBD2; V: TRBV4-3; J: TRBJ2-5; size: -; DNA: TGCGCCAGCAACCAAGAGCGGGGGGGCCAAGAGACCCAGTACTTC; CDR3: CASNQERGGQETQYF
D: -; V: TRBV28; J: TRBJ1-1; size: -; DNA: TGTGCCAGCAGTCCCTTCGGGAGGGGAACTGAAGCTTTCTTT; CDR3: CASSPFGRGTEAFF
D: -; V: TRBV19; J: TRBJ1-5; size: -; DNA: TGTGCCAGTAGGAAACAGCGGGGCGATCAGCCCCAGCATTTT; CDR3: CASRKQRGDQPQHF
D: TRBD1; V: TRBV7-9; J: TRBJ2-1; size: -; DNA: TGTGCCAGCAGGCGACAGGGACAAACCTACAATGAGCAGTTCTTC; CDR3: CASRRQGQTYNEQFF
D: TRBD2; V: TRBV30; J: TRBJ2-7; size: -; DNA: TGTGCCTGGAGTGTGACGGGGGGGCTCTACGAGCAGTACTTC; CDR3: CAWSVTGGLYEQYF
D: -; V: TRBV28; J: TRBJ1-2; size: -; DNA: TGTGCCAGCAGTTTATTGAAGGGGTCAGGGGGCTACACCTTC; CDR3: CASSLLKGSGGYTF